This T cell receptor (beta chain) is drawn from a study of blood T cell repertoires in COVID-19. Turning to the study itself: Nucleic acid was either cDNA or gDNA, and it came from T cells, B-cell-depleted T cells, or PBMCs.

This clone was counted only a few times. Per the study methods: Counts of nucleated cells, estimated from reference gene primer amplification, were obtained. Assay: immunoSEQ multiplex PCR; the TCRdb copy retains only in-frame clones and omits some. That table furnishes V, J and clone size, whereas the DNA furnished D and trimming. The table includes about 92,000 clones, roughly 72% detected once. The CDR3 has 15 residues. V gave up 6 bases and J gave up 0 bases, with 13 bases separating them. The germline V gene encodes CDR1 SGHRS and CDR2 YFSETQ. The source material was peripheral blood. This TCR derives from a woman in her fifties or sixties in a cohort sampled during active or convalescent COVID-19. The V gene is TRBV5-1, the J gene TRBJ2-1; D might be TRBD2 (6 bases). The DNA for the CDR3 is TGCGCCAGCACCATCGCGGGGAACTCCTACAATGAGCAGTTCTTC. Protein: CASTIAGNSYNEQFF.